These 20 T cell receptor beta chains came from one sample sequenced in a study of blood T cells in healthy people across ages. Together with a sample-barcoded 5' primer, a J-beta primer mix was included in a second PCR lasting about 6 to 12 cycles. TCRdb called the 5' RACE reads again in MiXCR, with one record for every CDR3 protein. The sample carries about 970,000 distinct CDR3 sequences, roughly 51% recorded once. What was sequenced was blood. All receptors come from a woman between 55 and 75 years old in good health.

CDR3 protein: CSVAREFTDTQYF. The CDR3 region has the DNA TGCAGCGTTGCTCGCGAGTTCACAGATACGCAGTATTTT. V usage is TRBV29-1 and J usage is TRBJ2-3; D unresolved. This CDR3 has 13 amino acids. Germline CDR1 is SQVTM and CDR2 is ANQGSEA. The V and J ends lost 4 bases and 2 bases respectively, with 10 bases between them.

The genes are TRBV20-1 and TRBJ2-6; perhaps D is TRBD1 or TRBD2 (5 bases each). Germline V gene sequence: CDR1 DFQATT, CDR2 SNEGSKA (reference sequence). This CDR3 is built from 17 residues. V gave up 3 bases and J gave up 2 bases, with 17 bases separating them. The CDR3 DNA sequence: TGCAGTGCTAGTCGCAGGGTAGGGGACGCTGGGGCCAACGTCCTGACTTTC. Amino acids: CSASRRVGDAGANVLTF.

The V gene is TRBV10-2, the J gene TRBJ2-7; 10 bases map to TRBD2. The V gene end was trimmed by 0 bases and the J gene end by 7 bases; junction bases not matched to a gene: 12. CDR3 length: 17 residues. Germline values: CDR1 WSHSY, CDR2 SAAADI. This CDR3 reads CASSESTLAGVGNEQYF. The CDR3 DNA is TGCGCCAGCAGTGAGTCGACTCTAGCGGGAGTCGGCAATGAGCAGTACTTC.

This clonotype was seen only once. The chain employs TRBV20-1 and TRBJ2-7; TRBD2 matches at 8 bases. In germline, CDR1 is DFQATT, CDR2 SNEGSKA (reference sequence). The CDR3 sequence is 14 residues long. After removal of 6 bases from V and 0 bases from J, the junction contained 7 bases not matched to a gene. The CDR3 here is CSAGIAGSSYEQYF. DNA for the CDR3: TGCAGTGCCGGTATAGCGGGAAGCTCCTACGAGCAGTACTTC.

This chain links TRBV10-3 with TRBJ2-3; 7 bases are shared with TRBD1. Per germline, CDR1 ENHRY and CDR2 SYGVKD. The CDR3 contains 14 residues. The V gene end was trimmed by 6 bases and the J gene end by 0 bases; junction bases not matched to a gene: 3. As DNA, the CDR3 is TGTGCCATCAGCCGGGACAGAAGCACAGATACGCAGTATTTT. The encoded protein is CAISRDRSTDTQYF.

V gene TRBV3-1 combines with J gene TRBJ1-6, with D maybe TRBD1 (6 bases). The ends were cut back, 5 bases at V and 4 bases at J, with 21 bases in the middle. The V gene's germline CDR1 is LGHDT and CDR2 YNNKEL (reference sequence). CDR3 size: 18 residues. CDR3 sequence reads: CASSIYGGAGEYNSPLHF. The CDR3 DNA follows: TGTGCCAGCAGCATCTATGGGGGGGCAGGGGAGTATAATTCACCCCTCCACTTT.

Remarks on this clonotype: A read error may produce the germline difference seen at one junction end. This chain links TRBV7-2 with TRBJ2-7, with 8 bases fitting TRBD2. CDR1 SGHTA and CDR2 FQGNSA come from the germline V gene. This CDR3 comprises 16 residues. CDR3 sequence reads: CAGSPELASGSYEQYF. CDR3 in DNA: TGTGCCGGCAGTCCTGAATTGGCTAGCGGGTCCTACGAGCAGTACTTC.

The genes are TRBV19 and TRBJ2-7, with a possible D match to TRBD1 (6 bases). Germline values: CDR1 LNHDA, CDR2 SQIVND (reference sequence). Trimming removed 2 bases at V and 0 bases at J, with 8 bases between. The CDR3 totals 14 residues. The DNA of the CDR3 is TGTGCCAGTAGTATAACAGGGAGCTCCTACGAGCAGTACTTC. Its protein product is CASSITGSSYEQYF.

The chain couples TRBV5-1 to TRBJ1-5; the D is unclear. The V gene's germline CDR1 is SGHRS and CDR2 YFSETQ. Trimming left V 0 bases short and J 5 bases short, with 6 bases between. The CDR3 has 13 residues. The CDR3 loop reads CASSLDVDQPQHF. The CDR3 DNA reads as TGCGCCAGCAGCTTGGATGTAGATCAGCCCCAGCATTTT. The whole variable domain, remainder taken from reference TRBV5-1 and TRBJ1-5, is KAGVTQTPRYLIKTRGQQVTLSCSPISGHRSVSWYQQTPGQGLQFLFEYFSETQRNKGNFPGRFSGRQFSNSRSEMNVSTLELGDSALYLCASSLDVDQPQHFGDGTRLSIL.

This clonotype was detected a few times. This sequence joins TRBV24-1 and TRBJ2-3, with D tentatively TRBD1 or TRBD2 (5 bases each). The V gene lost 0 bases and the J gene lost 1 base, with 7 bases spanning the gap. Germline V gene lookup returns CDR1 KGHDR and CDR2 SFDVKD. The CDR3 is 15 amino acids. The CDR3 sequence is CATSDLRGRTDTQYF. CDR3 in DNA: TGTGCCACCAGTGATTTGAGGGGACGCACAGATACGCAGTATTTT.

V and J are TRBV27 and TRBJ2-3; D not resolved. Trimming pared 5 bases from V and 4 bases from J, leaving 7 bases between. There are 12 residues in the CDR3. CDR1 MNHEY and CDR2 SMNVEV come from the germline V gene (reference sequence). CDR3 nucleotides: TGTGCCAGCAGTAGTTTCCCAGATACGCAGTATTTT. Translated: CASSSFPDTQYF.

V is TRBV9 and J is TRBJ2-1; TRBD2 matches 10 bases. V lost 2 bases and J lost 8; bases outside the gene matches: 7. The CDR3 runs to 15 residues. Germline CDR1 SGDLS, CDR2 YYNGEE. DNA of the CDR3: TGTGCCAGCAGCGTTCTAGCGGGAGCTGGCGATGAGCAGTTCTTC. This codes for CASSVLAGAGDEQFF.

This clonotype was detected ten times or more. The chain has TRBV5-1 and TRBJ2-1, with D unclear. Germline-derived CDR1 and CDR2 are SGHRS and YFSETQ. Deletions cut 0 bases from V and 8 bases from J, with 12 bases between. The CDR3 has 14 residues. Here the CDR3 DNA reads TGCGCCAGCAGCTTGGACGTAAGTGGCGATGAGCAGTTCTTC. Translated, it gives CASSLDVSGDEQFF.

This chain joins TRBV12-3 or TRBV12-4 and TRBJ2-5; D unresolved. The V end lost 6 bases, the J end lost 5 bases, and 13 bases lay between the germline ends. This CDR3 is 13 amino acids long. The chain's CDR3 is CASSTGHPETQYF. Here the CDR3 DNA reads TGTGCCAGCAGCACGGGCCACCCCGAGACCCAGTACTTC.

The chain uses TRBV7-8 and TRBJ2-1; 11 positions agree with TRBD2. The trim removed 6 bases at V and 8 bases at J, leaving 9 bases unmatched. CDR1 SGHVS and CDR2 FQNEAQ come from the germline V gene. The CDR3 extends over 15 amino acids. CDR3 DNA: TGTGCCAGCAGTGGTGGGACTAGCGGTACCCATGAGCAGTTCTTC. This sequence encodes CASSGGTSGTHEQFF.

The V gene is TRBV6-6, the J gene TRBJ1-3; 9 bases match TRBD1. V shed 1 base, J shed 4 bases, and the junction held 2 bases outside the gene matches. CDR3 length: 15 amino acids. CDR1 and CDR2 (germline): MNHNY, SVGAGI (reference sequence). CDR3 sequence: CASSYWDREGNTIYF. DNA for the CDR3: TGTGCCAGCAGTTACTGGGACAGGGAGGGAAACACCATATATTTT.

This clonotype has only a few counts. This chain joins TRBV10-3 and TRBJ2-3; D call uncertain. Trimming pared 3 bases from V and 1 base from J, leaving 8 bases between. Germline V CDR1 and CDR2: ENHRY, SYGVKD. The CDR3 spans 14 residues. CDR3 amino acids: CAISDNEGTDTQYF. In nucleotides, the CDR3 is TGTGCCATCAGTGACAATGAAGGCACAGATACGCAGTATTTT.

This clonotype showed up many times. The CDR3 DNA is TGTGCCAGCAGTTTTCGACGGGCCTACGAGCAGTACTTC. As protein: CASSFRRAYEQYF. This chain connects TRBV12-3 or TRBV12-4 to TRBJ2-7; D unresolved. The CDR3 is 13 residues long. V lost 3 bases and J 2 bases, leaving 8 bases between the germline ends.

The V and J genes are TRBV4-1 and TRBJ2-1; D assignment may be TRBD1 or TRBD2 (5 bases each). The CDR3 consists of 16 residues. CDR1 and CDR2 from the germline V gene are MGHRA and YSYEKL. V was pared by 4 bases and J by 0 bases, with 13 bases between. CDR3 sequence (DNA): TGCGCCAGCAGCCCCATGGGACCAATCTCCTACAATGAGCAGTTCTTC. Translation gives CASSPMGPISYNEQFF.

The gene calls are TRBV2 and TRBJ2-3; 10 nucleotides match TRBD2. The V gene's germline CDR1 is SNHLY and CDR2 FYNNEI. CDR3 length: 15 residues. The trim removed 5 bases at V and 2 bases at J, leaving 4 bases unmatched. Here the CDR3 reads CASSKGLAATDTQYF. CDR3 DNA: TGTGCCAGCAGTAAAGGACTAGCGGCCACAGATACGCAGTATTTT.